The 7 T cell receptor beta chains listed next were all sequenced from one sample in a study of blood T cell repertoires in COVID-19. TCRdb keeps only in-frame clones here, not all; method: immunoSEQ multiplex PCR. The table lists roughly 400,000 clones, 85% to 90% of them singletons. The sample was PBMCs or T cells enriched from blood (not recorded which). These receptor sequences come from a woman aged 45 to 65 who had recovered from COVID-19.

The rearrangement links TRBV19 to TRBJ2-7; D may be TRBD1 (7 bases). The CDR3 runs 15 residues. V was trimmed by 3 bases and J by 2 bases, leaving 14 bases between them. The V gene's germline CDR1 is LNHDA and CDR2 SQIVND (reference sequence). CDR3 DNA sequence: TGTGCCAGTAGTATTGGAGGGGGCAAGCCCTACGAGCAGTACTTC. Amino acids: CASSIGGGKPYEQYF.

The V and J genes are TRBV18 and TRBJ1-1; D is perhaps TRBD1 (5 bases). With 6 bases removed from V and 0 bases from J, the gap between germline ends came to 17 bases. The CDR3 loop spans 16 amino acids. In germline, CDR1 is KGHSH, CDR2 LQKENI. CDR3 amino acids: CASSLSPGLLNTEAFF. The CDR3 DNA sequence: TGTGCCAGCTCGCTGTCACCGGGACTCCTGAACACTGAAGCTTTCTTT.

The chain recombines TRBV7-2 with TRBJ2-1; tentatively, D is TRBD2 (5 bases). V shed 0 bases and J shed 3 bases, with 9 bases lying between them. Germline CDR1 and CDR2: SGHTA and FQGNSA. CDR3 size: 15 residues. In DNA form, the CDR3 reads TGTGCCAGCAGCTTAGCCCCGGGGATCTACAATGAGCAGTTCTTC. It specifies CASSLAPGIYNEQFF.

This clone was seen a single time. V gene TRBV29-1 combines with J gene TRBJ2-2; 10 bases are a match to TRBD2. V shed 6 bases and J 6 bases; nucleotides not matched to a gene: 25. The germline V gene encodes CDR1 SQVTM and CDR2 ANQGSEA. This CDR3 is built from 20 residues. This CDR3 reads CSVKGTSGTGSSRKAGELFF. CDR3 coding DNA: TGCAGCGTAAAAGGTACTAGCGGGACCGGCTCGAGTAGAAAAGCCGGGGAGCTGTTTTTT.

J is TRBJ2-1 and V is TRBV2, with unresolved D. Trimming pared 4 bases from V and 6 bases from J, leaving 7 bases between. Germline assignment: CDR1 SNHLY and CDR2 FYNNEI. The CDR3 loop spans 12 amino acids. CDR3: CASSGVGNEQFF. CDR3 DNA: TGTGCCAGCAGTGGTGTCGGCAATGAGCAGTTCTTC.

The V and J genes are TRBV5-1 and TRBJ2-7; 8 bases are a match to TRBD1. From germline, CDR1 is SGHRS and CDR2 YFSETQ. V shed 3 bases and J 4 bases; nucleotides not matched to a gene: 6. This CDR3 contains 14 residues. The CDR3 here is CASSSDRGGYEQYF. The CDR3 DNA is TGCGCCAGCAGCTCAGACAGGGGAGGTTACGAGCAGTACTTC.

To note about this clone: The junction differs from germline at one of its ends, possibly a read error. The V and J genes are TRBV18 and TRBJ1-6; D possibly corresponds to TRBD1 (5 bases). The germline V gene has CDR1 KGHSH and CDR2 LQKENI. The CDR3 spans 13 residues. The CDR3 bases are TGTGCCAGCTCAGCACCCGACAGCCCACCCCTCCACTTT. Translating gives CASSAPDSPPLHF. Filled out from reference TRBV18 and TRBJ1-6, the complete variable domain reads NAGVMQNPRHLVRRRGQEARLRCSPMKGHSHVYWYRQLPEEGLKFMVYLQKENIIDESGMPKERFSAEFPKEGPSILRIQQVVRGDSAAYFCASSAPDSPPLHFGNGTRLTVT.